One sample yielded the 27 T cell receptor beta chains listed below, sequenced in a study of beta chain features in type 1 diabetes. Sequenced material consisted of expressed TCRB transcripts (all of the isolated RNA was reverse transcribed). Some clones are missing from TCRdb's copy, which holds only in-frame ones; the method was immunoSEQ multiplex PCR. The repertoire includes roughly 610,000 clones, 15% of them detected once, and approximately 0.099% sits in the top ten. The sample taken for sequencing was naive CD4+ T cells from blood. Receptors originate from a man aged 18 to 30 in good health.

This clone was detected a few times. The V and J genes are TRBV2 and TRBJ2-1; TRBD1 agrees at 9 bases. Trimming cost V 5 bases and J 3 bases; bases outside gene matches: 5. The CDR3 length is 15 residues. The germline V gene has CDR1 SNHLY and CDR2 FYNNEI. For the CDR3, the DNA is TGTGCCAGCAGTCTACAGGGGGCGGTCTACAATGAGCAGTTCTTC. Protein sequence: CASSLQGAVYNEQFF.

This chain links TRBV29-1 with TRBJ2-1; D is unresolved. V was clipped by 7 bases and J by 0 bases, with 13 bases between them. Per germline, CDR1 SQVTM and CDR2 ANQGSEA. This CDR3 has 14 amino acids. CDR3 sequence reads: CSAPPGDSYNEQFF. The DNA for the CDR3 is TGCAGCGCCCCCCCCGGTGACTCCTACAATGAGCAGTTCTTC.

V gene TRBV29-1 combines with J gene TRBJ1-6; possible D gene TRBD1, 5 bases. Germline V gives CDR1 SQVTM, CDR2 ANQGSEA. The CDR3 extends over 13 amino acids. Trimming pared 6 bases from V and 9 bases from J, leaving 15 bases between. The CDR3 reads CSVRPGSTSPLHF. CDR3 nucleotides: TGCAGCGTACGGCCAGGGTCTACTTCACCCCTCCACTTT.

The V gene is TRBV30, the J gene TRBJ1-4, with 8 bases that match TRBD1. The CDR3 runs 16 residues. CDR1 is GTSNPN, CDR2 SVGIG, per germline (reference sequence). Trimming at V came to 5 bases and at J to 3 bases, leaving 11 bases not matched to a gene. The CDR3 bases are TGTGCCTGGGGTTCCGGACAGGGCAATCCTAATGAAAAACTGTTTTTT. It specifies CAWGSGQGNPNEKLFF.

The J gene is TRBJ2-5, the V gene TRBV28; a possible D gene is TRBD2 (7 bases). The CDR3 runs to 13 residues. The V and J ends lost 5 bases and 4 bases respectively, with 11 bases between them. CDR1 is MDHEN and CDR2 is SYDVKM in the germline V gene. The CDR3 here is CASSLGGAETQYF. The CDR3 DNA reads TGTGCCAGCAGTCTTGGGGGGGCAGAGACCCAGTACTTC.

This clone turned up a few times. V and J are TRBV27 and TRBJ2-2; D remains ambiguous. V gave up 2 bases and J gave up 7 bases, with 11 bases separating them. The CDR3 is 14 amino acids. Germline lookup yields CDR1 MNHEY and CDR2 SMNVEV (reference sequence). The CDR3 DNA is TGTGCCAGCAGTTTAGATCAGGCCATCGGGGAGCTGTTTTTT. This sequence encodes CASSLDQAIGELFF.

The CDR3: CASSSGQGNTGELFF. The DNA of the CDR3 is TGTGCCAGCAGTTCGGGACAGGGGAACACCGGGGAGCTGTTTTTT. This chain joins TRBV6-5 and TRBJ2-2, with 9 bases identical to TRBD1. Germline V CDR1 and CDR2: MNHEY, SVGAGI. The CDR3 is made up of 15 amino acids. J lost 1 base, V lost 4 bases, and 1 base had no gene match.

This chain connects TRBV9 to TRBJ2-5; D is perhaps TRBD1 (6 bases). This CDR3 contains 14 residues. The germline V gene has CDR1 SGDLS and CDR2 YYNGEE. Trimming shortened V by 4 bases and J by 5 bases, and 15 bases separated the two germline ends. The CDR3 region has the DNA TGTGCCAGCAGCTCAGACAGGAGAGGGGAGACCCAGTACTTC. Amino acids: CASSSDRRGETQYF.

The CDR3 loop is CAISGGGHGELFF. CDR3 DNA sequence: TGTGCCATCAGTGGAGGGGGACACGGGGAGCTGTTTTTT. The chain couples TRBV10-3 to TRBJ2-2; D may be TRBD1 (6 bases). Germline V gene sequence: CDR1 ENHRY, CDR2 SYGVKD. Trimming took off 4 bases at V and 7 bases at J, with 10 bases between the two ends. The CDR3 extends over 13 amino acids.

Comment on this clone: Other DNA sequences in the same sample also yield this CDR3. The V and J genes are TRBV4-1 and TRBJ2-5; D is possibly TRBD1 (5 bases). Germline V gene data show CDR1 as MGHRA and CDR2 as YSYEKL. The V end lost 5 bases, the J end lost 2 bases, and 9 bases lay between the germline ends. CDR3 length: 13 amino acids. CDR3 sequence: CASSRGLQETQYF. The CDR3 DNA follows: TGCGCCAGCAGCAGGGGCTTACAAGAGACCCAGTACTTC.

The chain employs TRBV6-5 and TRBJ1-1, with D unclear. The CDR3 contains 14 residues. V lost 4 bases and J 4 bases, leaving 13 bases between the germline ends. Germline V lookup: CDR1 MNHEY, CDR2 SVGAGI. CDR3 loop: CASSSTTLGTEAFF. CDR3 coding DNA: TGTGCCAGCAGTTCTACCACCTTGGGCACTGAAGCTTTCTTT.

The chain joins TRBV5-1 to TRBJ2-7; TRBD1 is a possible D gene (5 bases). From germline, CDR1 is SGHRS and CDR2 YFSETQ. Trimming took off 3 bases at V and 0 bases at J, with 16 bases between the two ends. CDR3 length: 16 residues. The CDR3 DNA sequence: TGCGCCAGCAGCTCCCCAGGCAGGGTTAGCTCCTACGAGCAGTACTTC. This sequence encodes CASSSPGRVSSYEQYF.

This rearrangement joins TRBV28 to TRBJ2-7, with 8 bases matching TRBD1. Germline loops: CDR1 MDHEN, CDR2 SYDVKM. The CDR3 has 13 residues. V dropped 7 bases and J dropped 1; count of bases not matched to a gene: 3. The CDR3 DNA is TGTGCCAGCACGGACAGGGCTTCCTACGAGCAGTACTTC. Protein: CASTDRASYEQYF.

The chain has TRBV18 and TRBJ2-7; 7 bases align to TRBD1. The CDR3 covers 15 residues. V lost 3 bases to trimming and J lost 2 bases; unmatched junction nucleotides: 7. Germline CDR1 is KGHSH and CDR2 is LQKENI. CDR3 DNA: TGTGCCAGCTCACCCCAGGGACAGCAGACCTACGAGCAGTACTTC. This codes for CASSPQGQQTYEQYF.

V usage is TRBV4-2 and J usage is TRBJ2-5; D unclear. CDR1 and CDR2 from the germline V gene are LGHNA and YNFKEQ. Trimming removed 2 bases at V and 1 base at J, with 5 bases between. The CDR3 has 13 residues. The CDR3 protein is CASSQTVQETQYF. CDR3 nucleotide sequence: TGTGCCAGCAGCCAAACAGTCCAAGAGACCCAGTACTTC.

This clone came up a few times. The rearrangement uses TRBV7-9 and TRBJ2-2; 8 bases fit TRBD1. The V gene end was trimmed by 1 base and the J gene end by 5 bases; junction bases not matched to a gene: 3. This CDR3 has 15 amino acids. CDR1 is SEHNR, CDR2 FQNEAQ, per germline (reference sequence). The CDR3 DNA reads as TGTGCCAGCAGCTTAGGGGACAGGTGGACCGGGGAGCTGTTTTTT. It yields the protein CASSLGDRWTGELFF.

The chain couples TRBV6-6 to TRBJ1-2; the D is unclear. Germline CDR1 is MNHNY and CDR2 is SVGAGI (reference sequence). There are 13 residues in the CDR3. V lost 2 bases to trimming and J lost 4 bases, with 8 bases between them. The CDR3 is CASSYGWVYGYTF. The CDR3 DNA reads TGTGCCAGCAGTTACGGGTGGGTCTATGGCTACACCTTC.

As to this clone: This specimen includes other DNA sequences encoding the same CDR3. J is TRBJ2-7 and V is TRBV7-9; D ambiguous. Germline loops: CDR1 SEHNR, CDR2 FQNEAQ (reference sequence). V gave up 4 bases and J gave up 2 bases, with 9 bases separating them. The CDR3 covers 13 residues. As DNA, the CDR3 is TGTGCCAGCAGCTCGACGGTAACCTACGAGCAGTACTTC. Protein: CASSSTVTYEQYF.

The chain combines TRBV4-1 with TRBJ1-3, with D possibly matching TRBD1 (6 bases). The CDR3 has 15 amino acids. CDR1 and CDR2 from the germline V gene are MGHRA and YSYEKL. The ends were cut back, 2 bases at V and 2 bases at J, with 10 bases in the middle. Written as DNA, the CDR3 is TGCGCCAGCAGCCAACAAAACAGGGCTGGAAACACCATATATTTT. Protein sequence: CASSQQNRAGNTIYF.

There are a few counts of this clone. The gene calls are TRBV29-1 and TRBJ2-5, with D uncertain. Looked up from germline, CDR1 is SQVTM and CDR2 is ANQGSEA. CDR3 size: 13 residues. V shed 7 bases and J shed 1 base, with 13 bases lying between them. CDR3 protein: CSGRPSPQETQYF. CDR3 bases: TGCAGCGGCCGGCCATCCCCCCAAGAGACCCAGTACTTC.

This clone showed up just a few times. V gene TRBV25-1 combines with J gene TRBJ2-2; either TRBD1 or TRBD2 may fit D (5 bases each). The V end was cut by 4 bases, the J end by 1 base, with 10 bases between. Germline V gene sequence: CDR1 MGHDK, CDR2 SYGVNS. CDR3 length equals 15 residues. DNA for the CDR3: TGTGCCAGCAGTGCTCCAGGGAGGAACACCGGGGAGCTGTTTTTT. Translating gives CASSAPGRNTGELFF.

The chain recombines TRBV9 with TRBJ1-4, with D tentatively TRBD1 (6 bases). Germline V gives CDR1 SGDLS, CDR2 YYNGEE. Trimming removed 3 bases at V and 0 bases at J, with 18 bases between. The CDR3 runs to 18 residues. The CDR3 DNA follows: TGTGCCAGCAGCGCCGAATATAAGGGGGATACAACTAATGAAAAACTGTTTTTT. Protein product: CASSAEYKGDTTNEKLFF.

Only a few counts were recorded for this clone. This CDR3 is CASSKFGYETQYF. For the CDR3, the DNA is TGCGCCAGCAGTAAGTTCGGGTACGAGACCCAGTACTTC. The chain carries TRBV10-2 and TRBJ2-5; D call uncertain. Per germline, CDR1 WSHSY and CDR2 SAAADI. There are 13 residues in the CDR3. V lost 5 bases to trimming and J lost 5 bases, with 12 bases between them.

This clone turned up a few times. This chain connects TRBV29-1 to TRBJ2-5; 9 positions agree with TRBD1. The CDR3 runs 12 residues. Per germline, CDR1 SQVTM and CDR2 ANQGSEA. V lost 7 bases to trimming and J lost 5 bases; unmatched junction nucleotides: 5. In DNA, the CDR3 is TGCAGCGGGGGGACAGGGAAGGAGACCCAGTACTTC. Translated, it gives CSGGTGKETQYF.

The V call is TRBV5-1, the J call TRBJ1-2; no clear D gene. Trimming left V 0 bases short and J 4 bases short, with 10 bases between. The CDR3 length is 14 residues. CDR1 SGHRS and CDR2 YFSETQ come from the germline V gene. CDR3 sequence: CASSLDGQSYGYTF. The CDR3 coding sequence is TGCGCCAGCAGCTTGGATGGGCAGTCCTATGGCTACACCTTC.

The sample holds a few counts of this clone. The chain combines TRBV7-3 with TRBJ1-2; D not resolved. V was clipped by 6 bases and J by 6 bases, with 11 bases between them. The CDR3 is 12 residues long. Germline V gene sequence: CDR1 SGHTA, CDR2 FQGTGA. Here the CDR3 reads CASSQDSHGYTF. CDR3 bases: TGTGCCAGCAGTCAAGATTCTCATGGCTACACCTTC.

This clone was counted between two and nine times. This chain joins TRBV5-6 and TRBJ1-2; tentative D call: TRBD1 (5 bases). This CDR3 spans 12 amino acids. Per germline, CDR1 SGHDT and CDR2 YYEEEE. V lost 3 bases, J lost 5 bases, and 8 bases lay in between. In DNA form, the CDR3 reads TGTGCCAGCAGCTCTCCAGGGTATGGCTACACCTTC. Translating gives CASSSPGYGYTF.